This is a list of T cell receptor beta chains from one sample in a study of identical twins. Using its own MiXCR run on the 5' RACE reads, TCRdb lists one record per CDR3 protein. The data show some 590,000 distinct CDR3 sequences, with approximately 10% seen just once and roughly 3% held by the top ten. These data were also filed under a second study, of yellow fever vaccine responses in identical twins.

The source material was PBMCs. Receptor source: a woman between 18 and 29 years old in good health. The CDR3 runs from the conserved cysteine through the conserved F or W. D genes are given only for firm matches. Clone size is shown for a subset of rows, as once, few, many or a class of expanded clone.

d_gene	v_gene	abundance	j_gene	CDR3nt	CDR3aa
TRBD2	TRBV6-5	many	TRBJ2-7	TGTGCCAGCAGCCTTTCTCGACTAGCGGGGGGCTACGAGCAGTACTTC	CASSLSRLAGGYEQYF
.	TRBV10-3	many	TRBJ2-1	TGTGCCATCAGCGGCTCCATGAATGAGCAGTTCTTC	CAISGSMNEQFF
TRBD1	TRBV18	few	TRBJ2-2	TGTGCCAGCTCACGCGCCGGGACAGGGGGCACCGGGGAGCTGTTTTTT	CASSRAGTGGTGELFF
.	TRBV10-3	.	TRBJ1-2	TGTGCCATCAGTGTCTTGGATGGCTACACCTTC	CAISVLDGYTF
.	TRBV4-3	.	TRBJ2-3	TGCGCCAGCTGCCAAGATGTCGGCACAGATACGCAGTATTTT	CASCQDVGTDTQYF
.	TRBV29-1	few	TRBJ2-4	TGCAGCACAACGCGGGGCCTAGCCAAAAACATTCAGTACTTC	CSTTRGLAKNIQYF
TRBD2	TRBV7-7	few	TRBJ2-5	TGTGCTAGCAGTCAGACTAGCGGGCGCCAAGAGACCCAGTACTTC	CASSQTSGRQETQYF
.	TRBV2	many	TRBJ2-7	TGTGCCAGCAGCGCCGACGGTCTTATGAACTCCTACGAGCAGTACTTC	CASSADGLMNSYEQYF
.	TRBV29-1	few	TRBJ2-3	TGCAGCGTTCCCCTCCCCCGGGGGAGCACAGATACGCAGTATTTT	CSVPLPRGSTDTQYF
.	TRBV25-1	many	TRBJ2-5	TGTGCCAGCAGTCACGGGGGTTACCAAGAGACCCAGTACTTC	CASSHGGYQETQYF
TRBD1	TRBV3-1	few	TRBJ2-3	TGTGCCAGCAGCCAAGGGACAGGGGAAGGGTACACAGATACGCAGTATTTT	CASSQGTGEGYTDTQYF
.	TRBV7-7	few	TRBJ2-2	TGTGCTAGCAGCGCCGGGATAGACACCGGGGAGCTGTTTTTT	CASSAGIDTGELFF
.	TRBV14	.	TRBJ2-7	TGTGCCAGCAGCCAAGATCTTATGGGGAACTACGAGCAGTACTTC	CASSQDLMGNYEQYF
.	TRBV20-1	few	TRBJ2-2	TGCTGTGCTAGAGAATTTGGGGCTCCGAACACCGGGGAGCTGTTTTTT	CCAREFGAPNTGELFF
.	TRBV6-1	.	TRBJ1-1	TGTGCCAGCAGTGGAGCAATTATGAACACTGAAGCTTTCTTT	CASSGAIMNTEAFF
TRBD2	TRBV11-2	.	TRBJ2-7	TGTGCCAGCAGGGCTATTAGCGGGAGGGTCACCTACGAGCAGTACTTC	CASRAISGRVTYEQYF
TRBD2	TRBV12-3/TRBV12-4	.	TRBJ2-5	TGTACCATCAGCCTCAAGAGAGTGGCGGGGGGCAAAGAGACCCAGTACTTC	CTISLKRVAGGKETQYF
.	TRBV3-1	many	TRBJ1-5	TGTGCCAGCAGCCAAGGGCAGGGTAATCAGCCCCAGCATTTT	CASSQGQGNQPQHF
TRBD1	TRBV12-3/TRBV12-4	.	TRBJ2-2	TGTGCCAGCAGGGACACCGGGACAGGGGGATCCGGGGAGCTGTTTTTT	CASRDTGTGGSGELFF
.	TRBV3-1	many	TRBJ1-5	TGTGCCAGCAGCCAAGGGGGCGGCGGATCGCTGAATCAGCCCCAGCATTTT	CASSQGGGGSLNQPQHF
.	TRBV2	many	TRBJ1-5	TGTGCCAGCAGTGAAGAGCAGAATCAGCCCCAGCATTTT	CASSEEQNQPQHF
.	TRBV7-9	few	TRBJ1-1	TGTGCCAGCAGCTTAGTAGCATCAGGGTTAACTGAAGCTTTCTTT	CASSLVASGLTEAFF
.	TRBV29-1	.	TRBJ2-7	TGCAGCGTTGAAGGTACCAGCGCCTACGAGCAGTACTTC	CSVEGTSAYEQYF
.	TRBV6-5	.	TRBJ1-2	TGTGCCAGCAGTTACTTTGGGGACGGCTACACCTTC	CASSYFGDGYTF
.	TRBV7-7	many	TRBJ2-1	TGTGCTAGCAGCTTAACTAGTGCACACGAGCAGTTCTTC	CASSLTSAHEQFF
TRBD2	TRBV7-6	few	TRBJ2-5	TGTGCCAGCAGCAGAGGACTAGCCCAAGAGACCCAGTACTTC	CASSRGLAQETQYF
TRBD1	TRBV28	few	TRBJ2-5	TGTGCCAGCAGTTATAGGGGGCGGATCCAAGAGACCCAGTACTTC	CASSYRGRIQETQYF
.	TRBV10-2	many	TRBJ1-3	TGCGCCAGCAGTGAGTCGAACAGTCCTGGAAACACCATATATTTT	CASSESNSPGNTIYF
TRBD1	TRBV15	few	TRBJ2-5	TGTGCCACCAGCAGAGATAACAGGGGGCTTGAGACCCAGTACTTC	CATSRDNRGLETQYF
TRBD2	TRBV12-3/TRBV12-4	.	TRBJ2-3	TGTGCCAGCAGAAGCGGGGGGTTAAGCACAGATACGCAGTATTTT	CASRSGGLSTDTQYF
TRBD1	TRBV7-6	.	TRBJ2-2	TGTGCCAGCATTGGGGACAGCTACACCGGGGAGCTGTTTTTT	CASIGDSYTGELFF
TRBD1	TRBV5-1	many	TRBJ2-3	TGCGCCAGCAGCTTGCTAGGAAGGACACCCAGGGGGCCAGATACGCAGTATTTT	CASSLLGRTPRGPDTQYF
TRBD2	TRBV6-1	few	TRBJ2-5	TGTGCCAGCAGATCCGACGGGGGGCAAGAGACCCAGTACTTC	CASRSDGGQETQYF
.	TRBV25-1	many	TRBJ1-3	TGTGCCAGCAGTGATATGAGGGGGGACACCATATATTTT	CASSDMRGDTIYF
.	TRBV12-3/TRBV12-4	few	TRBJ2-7	TGTGCCAGCAGCCCAGGGAGGTGGGGGTGGTACTTC	CASSPGRWGWYF
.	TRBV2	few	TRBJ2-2	TGTGCCACTAAAACGAACACCGGGGAGCTGTTTTTT	CATKTNTGELFF
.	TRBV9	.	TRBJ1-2	TGTGCCAGCAGCGTAGCCAGTGGGCCAGGGCGTGGTAACTATGGCTACACCTTC	CASSVASGPGRGNYGYTF
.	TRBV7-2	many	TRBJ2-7	TGTGCCAGCAGGCGGGGTCTAGCGCTATACTCCTACGAGCAGTACTTC	CASRRGLALYSYEQYF
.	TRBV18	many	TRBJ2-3	TGTGCCAGCTCACCAGCTACTAGAACAGATACGCAGTATTTT	CASSPATRTDTQYF
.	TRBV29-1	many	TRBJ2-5	TGCAGCGTTGAAGAGCAGGTTCAAGAGACCCAGTACTTC	CSVEEQVQETQYF
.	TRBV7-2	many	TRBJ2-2	TGTGCCAGCAGCAAAAAGCCGGGACAAAGCACCGGGGAGCTGTTTTTT	CASSKKPGQSTGELFF
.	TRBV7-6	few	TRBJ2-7	TGTGCCAGCAGCCGCAGCTTCCCCTCCTACGAGCAGTACTTC	CASSRSFPSYEQYF
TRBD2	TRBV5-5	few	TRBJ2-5	TGTGCCAGCAGCTTGGAGCTAGCGGGGACCCAAGAGACCCAGTACTTC	CASSLELAGTQETQYF
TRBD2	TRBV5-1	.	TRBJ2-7	TGCGCCAGCAGCCTACCTGATCCGGGGGGCTACGAGCAGTACTTC	CASSLPDPGGYEQYF
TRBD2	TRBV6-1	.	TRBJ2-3	TGTGCCAGCAGGAATAGGAGGGAGGGGTCAGATACGCAGTATTTT	CASRNRREGSDTQYF
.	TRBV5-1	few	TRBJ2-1	TGCGCCAGCAGCTTGATGGGGGAGGTTGTGGGGCCGAGCTCCTACAATGAGCAGTTCTTC	CASSLMGEVVGPSSYNEQFF
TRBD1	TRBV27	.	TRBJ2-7	TGTGCCAGCAGTTTCTTACAGGGGGCTTACGAGCAGTACTTC	CASSFLQGAYEQYF
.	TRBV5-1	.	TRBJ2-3	TGCGCCAGCAGCGGGGGATCGGGCCTCACAGATACGCAGTATTTT	CASSGGSGLTDTQYF
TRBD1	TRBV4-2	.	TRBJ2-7	TGTGCCAGCAGCCGAGCTGGGACAGGCGGTTTGGCATCCTACGAGCAGTACTTC	CASSRAGTGGLASYEQYF
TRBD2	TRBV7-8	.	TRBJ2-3	TGTGCCAGCAGCTTAGTGGTAGCGGGGGCCTTGGGAGATACGCAGTATTTT	CASSLVVAGALGDTQYF
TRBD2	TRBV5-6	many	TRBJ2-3	TGTGCCAGCAGCTTGATAGCGGGGTCCACAGATACGCAGTATTTT	CASSLIAGSTDTQYF
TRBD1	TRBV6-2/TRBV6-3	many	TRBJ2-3	TGTGCCAGCAGTTCAGACAGGGGGCTGGTAGGTGATACGCAGTATTTT	CASSSDRGLVGDTQYF
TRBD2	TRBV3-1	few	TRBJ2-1	TGTGCCAGCAGCCTACCAACAATGGGCGGGGGGTTCTACAATGAGCAGTTCTTC	CASSLPTMGGGFYNEQFF
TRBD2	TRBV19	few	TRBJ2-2	TGTGCCAGTAGTCCGGGACTAGCGGGAGGGCCGACCGGGGAGCTGTTTTTT	CASSPGLAGGPTGELFF
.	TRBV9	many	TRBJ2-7	TGTGCCAGCAGCGGGGCTAGAGGAGGGTTAGGCGAGCAGTACTTC	CASSGARGGLGEQYF
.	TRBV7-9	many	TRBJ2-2	TGTGCCAGCAGCTTAGCTCCAGGGCAAACCGGGGAGCTGTTTTTT	CASSLAPGQTGELFF
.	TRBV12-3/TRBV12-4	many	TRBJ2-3	TGTGCCAGCAGGGGACTTCCCCACACAGATACGCAGTATTTT	CASRGLPHTDTQYF
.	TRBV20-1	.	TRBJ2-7	TGCAGTGCTGCAGCCGGGCCCCACGGGCAGTACTTC	CSAAAGPHGQYF
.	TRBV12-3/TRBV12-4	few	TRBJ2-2	TGTGCCAGCAGTTTCGCAGCAACCACCGGGGAGCTGTTTTTT	CASSFAATTGELFF